These T cell receptor beta chains were read from a single sample in a study of blood T cell repertoires in COVID-19. TCRdb keeps only in-frame clones here, not all; method: immunoSEQ multiplex PCR. In the table there are under 65,000 clones, 65% to 90% of which are singletons. Sequences were obtained from peripheral blood. The receptor source for this set is a man aged 55 to 70 with acute or convalescent COVID-19. Each CDR3 is given with its conserved first and last residue. A D gene is named only where the DNA matches it firmly. The size entry is marked missing in some rows and otherwise reads once, few, many or a size class.

>NA|NA|TRBV19|TRBJ2-7
TGTGCCAGTAGTATTGGGGAGATTGAGCAGTACTTC
CASSIGEIEQYF
>TRBD1|NA|TRBV2|TRBJ2-5
TGTGCCAGCAGTGAAGCTATTCCGGGACAGGGGTCTCAAGAGACCCAGTACTTC
CASSEAIPGQGSQETQYF
>NA|once|TRBV5-6|TRBJ1-1
TGTGCCAGCAGCTACGCAGGGTTGGGTGAAGCTTTCTTT
CASSYAGLGEAFF
>NA|NA|TRBV5-1|TRBJ2-7
TGCGCCAGCAGCCCGGGGGTCGGGGGCTACGAGCAGTACTTC
CASSPGVGGYEQYF
>TRBD1|NA|TRBV11-3|TRBJ1-2
TGTGCCAGCAGCCAGTTTGGAATCGGGACAGGTGGCTACACCTTC
CASSQFGIGTGGYTF
>NA|NA|TRBV4-2|TRBJ2-2
TGTGCCAGCAGCCAAGGGAGGTGGGCTGGGGGGACCGGGGAGCTGTTTTTT
CASSQGRWAGGTGELFF
>NA|NA|TRBV7-2|TRBJ2-5
TGTGCCAGCAGCTTAAGTCCTAGGGGAGAGACCCAGTACTTC
CASSLSPRGETQYF
>NA|NA|TRBV7-9|TRBJ1-2
TGTGCCAGCAGCCCCCACGCGGGGCTACTATTCCGAGGCTACACCTTC
CASSPHAGLLFRGYTF
>TRBD1|NA|TRBV5-1|TRBJ1-1
TGCGCCAGCAGCCCTCGGGACAGGGGGCAAGGTGAAGCTTTCTTT
CASSPRDRGQGEAFF
>NA|few|TRBV20-1|TRBJ2-7
TGCAGTGCTAGTAAGGGGGCGGGGTCCTACGAGCAGTACTTC
CSASKGAGSYEQYF
>NA|NA|TRBV12-3/TRBV12-4|TRBJ1-5
TGTGCCAGCAGTGGGCTTGATCAGCCCCAGCATTTT
CASSGLDQPQHF
>NA|NA|TRBV4-3|TRBJ1-2
TGCGCCAGCAGCGCCGGACAGACTAACTATGGCTACACCTTC
CASSAGQTNYGYTF
>TRBD1|NA|TRBV7-8|TRBJ1-5
TGTGCCAGCAGCTTAGGGGGACAGCCCTTTTATGGACCCCAGCATTTT
CASSLGGQPFYGPQHF
>NA|once|TRBV11-3|TRBJ2-1
TGTGCCAGCAGTTCCCGGGGGGCCTCCTACAATGAGCAGTTCTTC
CASSSRGASYNEQFF
>NA|NA|TRBV6-5|TRBJ1-1
TGTGCCAGCGAGGGGCAGGGGCACACTGAAGCTTTCTTT
CASEGQGHTEAFF
>NA|once|TRBV5-8|TRBJ1-2
TGTGCCAGCAGCTTAAACCCTTCGGGATTGCGCTACACCTTC
CASSLNPSGLRYTF
>TRBD2|NA|TRBV4-3|TRBJ2-3
TGCGCCAGCAGCCAAGATGGAGGACTAGCGGGGCTAAAGCATGTGACAGATACGCAGTATTTT
CASSQDGGLAGLKHVTDTQYF
>NA|NA|TRBV27|TRBJ1-4
TGTGCCAGCAGTTTATCGCCGGGGGGTACAAATGAAAAACTGTTTTTT
CASSLSPGGTNEKLFF
>NA|NA|TRBV6-7|TRBJ2-7
TGTGCCAGCAGTTACTGGGGCTGGTCCACTAGCTCAACGGCGGGCTCCTACGAGCAGTACTTC
CASSYWGWSTSSTAGSYEQYF
>TRBD1|NA|TRBV6-5|TRBJ1-1
TGTGCCAGCAGCAGGGGGGACAGGGGTTCAACTGAAGCTTTCTTT
CASSRGDRGSTEAFF
>TRBD2|NA|TRBV6-5|TRBJ2-1
TGTGCCAGCAAGTGGCTAGCGGGAGGCAATGAGCAGTTCTTC
CASKWLAGGNEQFF
>TRBD2|NA|TRBV10-3|TRBJ2-1
TGTGCCATCAGTGGAGGACTAGCGGGGGGGAGGTATGAGCAGTTCTTC
CAISGGLAGGRYEQFF
>TRBD2|NA|TRBV2|TRBJ2-5
TGTGCCAGCAGTAGCTTAAGGACTAGCGGGGGGGCGGGCGAGACCCAGTACTTC
CASSSLRTSGGAGETQYF
>TRBD1|NA|TRBV9|TRBJ1-5
TGTGCCAGCAGCGTAGCAGGGGGTCGTCAGCCCCAGCATTTT
CASSVAGGRQPQHF
>TRBD1|NA|TRBV5-4|TRBJ2-2
TGTGCCAGCAGCGCCGGGACAGGGGGTACTATCACCGGGGAGCTGTTTTTT
CASSAGTGGTITGELFF
>TRBD1|NA|TRBV19|TRBJ2-7
TGTGCCAGTAGCTCAACAGGGGTGATAGCCTACGAGCAGTACTTC
CASSSTGVIAYEQYF
>NA|NA|TRBV5-6|TRBJ1-5
TGTGCCAGCAGCTTGCATGGGGGCTTTCAGCCCCAGCATTTT
CASSLHGGFQPQHF
>NA|NA|TRBV5-1|TRBJ2-2
TGCGCCAGCAGCTTGGCGGAGGAAGGCACCGGGGAGCTGTTTTTT
CASSLAEEGTGELFF
>TRBD1|NA|TRBV6-1|TRBJ2-7
TGTGCCAGCAGTGACCCCCGCACAGGGGGCGAGCAGTACTTC
CASSDPRTGGEQYF
>NA|NA|TRBV28|TRBJ2-1
TGTGCCAGCAATGGGGGGGCGGGGATCTCCTACAATGAGCAGTTCTTC
CASNGGAGISYNEQFF
>TRBD2|NA|TRBV3-1/TRBV3-2|TRBJ2-5
TGTGCCAGCAGCCAAGGGCAGCGGGGGGGCCAAGAGACCCAGTACTTC
CASSQGQRGGQETQYF
>NA|NA|TRBV15|TRBJ2-5
TGTGCCACCAGCAGAGTACAGTCTACACAAGAGACCCAGTACTTC
CATSRVQSTQETQYF
>NA|NA|TRBV5-1|TRBJ2-7
TGCGCCAGCAGCTTCGTGGACAGTAGGACAGTCTCCTACGAGCAGTACTTC
CASSFVDSRTVSYEQYF
>TRBD2|NA|TRBV19|TRBJ2-5
TGTGCCAGTAGTAACACCGGGACTAGGAGCTCGGGGACCCAGTACTTC
CASSNTGTRSSGTQYF
>NA|NA|TRBV6-1|TRBJ1-4
TGTGCCAGCAGTAAAGCACGGGACACTGCAAATGAAAAACTGTTTTTT
CASSKARDTANEKLFF
>NA|NA|TRBV29-1|TRBJ1-4
TGCAGCGTTGGTCAGGGCCCTGAAAAACTGTTTTTT
CSVGQGPEKLFF
>NA|NA|TRBV11-2|TRBJ1-1
TGTGCCAGCAGCTTAGGTTTAGTGAACACTGAAGCTTTCTTT
CASSLGLVNTEAFF
>TRBD2|NA|TRBV7-9|TRBJ2-3
TGTGCCAGCAGCCTCCTCCACCTAGCGGGGTTGGGCACAGATACGCAGTATTTT
CASSLLHLAGLGTDTQYF
>NA|NA|TRBV5-1|TRBJ2-7
TGCGCCAGCAGCTTGGACTCACGCTCCTACGAGCAGTACTTC
CASSLDSRSYEQYF
>NA|NA|TRBV10-1|TRBJ2-1
TGCGCCAGCAGTGGAACTAGGTACTACAATGAGCAGTTCTTC
CASSGTRYYNEQFF
>NA|NA|TRBV13|TRBJ1-1
TGTGCCAGCAGCTTTTTGTCGGAACAGGGAAGACTTGAAGCTTTCTTT
CASSFLSEQGRLEAFF
>NA|NA|TRBV27|TRBJ2-1
TGTGCCACATTCGGGTACAATGAGCAGTTCTTC
CATFGYNEQFF
>NA|NA|TRBV2|TRBJ2-1
TGTGCCAGCACTCAAAAGGGACTCCAAAGCTCCTACAATGAGCAGTTCTTC
CASTQKGLQSSYNEQFF
>NA|once|TRBV7-2|TRBJ1-1
TGTGCCAGCAGCTTTCTGGAGGTTACTGAAGCTTTCTTT
CASSFLEVTEAFF
>TRBD1|NA|TRBV7-2|TRBJ2-7
TGTGCCAGCAACTCCAGGACAGGTCACGAGCAGTACTTC
CASNSRTGHEQYF
>NA|few|TRBV7-8|TRBJ1-2
TGTGCCAGCGCTGCCGGGATCCTCTATGGCTACACCTTC
CASAAGILYGYTF
>NA|NA|TRBV19|TRBJ1-2
TGTGCCAGTAGGATCCACAGGGACTATGGCTACACCTTC
CASRIHRDYGYTF
>NA|NA|TRBV15|TRBJ1-6
TGTGCCACCAGCAGAGACCAGGACTATAATTCACCCCTCCACTTT
CATSRDQDYNSPLHF
>NA|NA|TRBV20-1|TRBJ2-5
TGCAGTGCTAGTCCTAGAGAAGAGACCCAGTACTTC
CSASPREETQYF